This TCR beta chain was identified during a study of CD8 T cells in ankylosing spondylitis. Study-wide findings and caveats: For ankylosing spondylitis blood, a TCR beta motif of seven to nine highly homologous variants appeared characteristic.

V was pared by 3 bases and J by 3 bases, with 6 bases between. This CDR3 contains 12 residues. Germline V gene sequence: CDR1 MNHEY, CDR2 SVGEGT. TCRdb called the 5' RACE reads again in MiXCR, with one record for every CDR3 protein. The table has more than 250,000 distinct CDR3 sequences, 6.5% to 10% seen once. This clonotype has at least ten counts. The antigen is unknown. The specimen was blood, either unsorted or a sorted T cell fraction (not recorded which). The receptor was isolated from a male donor with ankylosing spondylitis. The rearrangement uses TRBV6-2 or TRBV6-3 and TRBJ2-7; unclear D gene. The DNA of the CDR3 is TGTGCCAGCAGTTATTTGCACTACGAGCAGTACTTC. The encoded protein is CASSYLHYEQYF.